The clone carrying this T cell receptor (beta chain) was counted only a few times. Its antigen is as yet unknown. These data belong to a study of beta chain features in type 1 diabetes. Study results and caveats: For Type 1 diabetes patients, all four CD4+ subsets carried TCRB CDR3s that were moderately but significantly shorter. Insertions were fewer and deletions more numerous at VDJ junctions in type 1 diabetes patients.

Investigators reverse transcribed all isolated RNA, so they sequenced expressed TCRB transcripts. Here immunoSEQ multiplex PCR was the method, and the copy in TCRdb shows in-frame clones only, minus some. The sample shows fewer than 400,000 clones, less than 10% of them seen only once. The material sequenced was central memory CD4+ T cells from blood. The source of this sequence is a woman aged 18-29 years in good health.

CDR3 amino acids: CASSWSRQETQYF. Here the CDR3 DNA reads TGTGCCAGCAGCTGGTCCCGACAAGAGACCCAGTACTTC. The V call is TRBV7-2, the J call TRBJ2-5; D unresolved. Trimming took off 4 bases at V and 2 bases at J, with 8 bases between the two ends. The CDR3 is made up of 13 amino acids. From germline, CDR1 is SGHTA and CDR2 FQGNSA.